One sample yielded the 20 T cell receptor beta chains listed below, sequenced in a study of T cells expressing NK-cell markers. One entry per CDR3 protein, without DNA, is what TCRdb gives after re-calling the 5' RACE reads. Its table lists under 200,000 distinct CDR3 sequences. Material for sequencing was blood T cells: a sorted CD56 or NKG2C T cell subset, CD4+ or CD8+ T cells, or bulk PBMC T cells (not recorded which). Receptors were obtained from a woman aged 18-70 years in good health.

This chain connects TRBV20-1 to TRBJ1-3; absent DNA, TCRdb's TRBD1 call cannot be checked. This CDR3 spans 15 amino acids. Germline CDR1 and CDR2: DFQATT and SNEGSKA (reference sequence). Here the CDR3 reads CSARDRGGTGNTIYF.

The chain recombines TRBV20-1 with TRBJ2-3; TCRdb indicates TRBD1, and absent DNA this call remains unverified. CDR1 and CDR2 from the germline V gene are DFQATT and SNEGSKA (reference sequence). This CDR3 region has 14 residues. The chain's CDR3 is CSARPFTGTDTQYF.

The CDR3 here is CASSLTAMGNSPLHF. The chain combines TRBV5-1 with TRBJ1-6. Per germline, CDR1 SGHRS and CDR2 YFSETQ. The CDR3 totals 15 residues. Full variable domain (rest looked up from reference TRBV5-1 and TRBJ1-6): KAGVTQTPRYLIKTRGQQVTLSCSPISGHRSVSWYQQTPGQGLQFLFEYFSETQRNKGNFPGRFSGRQFSNSRSEMNVSTLELGDSALYLCASSLTAMGNSPLHFGNGTRLTVT.

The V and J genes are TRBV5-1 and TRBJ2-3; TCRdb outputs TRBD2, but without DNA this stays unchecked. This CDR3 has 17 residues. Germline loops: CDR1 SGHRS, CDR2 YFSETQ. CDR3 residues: CASSLVAGGPLTDTQYF.

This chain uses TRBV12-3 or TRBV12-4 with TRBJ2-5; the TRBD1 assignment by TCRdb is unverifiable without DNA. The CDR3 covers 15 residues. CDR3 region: CASSLRQGGQETQYF.

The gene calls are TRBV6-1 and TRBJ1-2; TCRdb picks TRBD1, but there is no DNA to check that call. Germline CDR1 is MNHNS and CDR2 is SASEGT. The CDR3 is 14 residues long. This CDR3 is CASRVPGQTYGYTF.

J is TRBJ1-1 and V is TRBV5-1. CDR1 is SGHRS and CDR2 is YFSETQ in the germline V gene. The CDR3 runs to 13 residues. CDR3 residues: CASSLGGQGEAFF. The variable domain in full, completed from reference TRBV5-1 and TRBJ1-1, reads KAGVTQTPRYLIKTRGQQVTLSCSPISGHRSVSWYQQTPGQGLQFLFEYFSETQRNKGNFPGRFSGRQFSNSRSEMNVSTLELGDSALYLCASSLGGQGEAFFGQGTRLTVV.

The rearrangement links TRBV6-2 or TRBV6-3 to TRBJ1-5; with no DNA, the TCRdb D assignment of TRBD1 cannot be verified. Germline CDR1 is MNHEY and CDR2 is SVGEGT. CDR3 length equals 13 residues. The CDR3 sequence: CASSRDINQPQHF.

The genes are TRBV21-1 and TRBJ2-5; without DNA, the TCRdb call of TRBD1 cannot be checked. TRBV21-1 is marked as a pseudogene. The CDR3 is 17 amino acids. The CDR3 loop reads CASKIRQAAAPQETQYF.

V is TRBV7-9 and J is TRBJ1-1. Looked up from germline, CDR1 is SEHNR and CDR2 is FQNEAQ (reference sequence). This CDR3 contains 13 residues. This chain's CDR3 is CASSPTVNTEAFF.

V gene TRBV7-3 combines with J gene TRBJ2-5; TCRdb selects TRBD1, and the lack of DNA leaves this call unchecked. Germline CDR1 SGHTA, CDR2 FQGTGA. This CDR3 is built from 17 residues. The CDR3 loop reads CASSLLSTGQNGETQYF.

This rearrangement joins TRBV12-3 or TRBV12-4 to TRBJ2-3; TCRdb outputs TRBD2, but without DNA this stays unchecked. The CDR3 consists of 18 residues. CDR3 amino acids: CASRWRTQTIARTDTQYF.

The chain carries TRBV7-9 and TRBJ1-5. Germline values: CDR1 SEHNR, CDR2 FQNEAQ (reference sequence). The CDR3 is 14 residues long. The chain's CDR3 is CASSLSQSNQPQHF.

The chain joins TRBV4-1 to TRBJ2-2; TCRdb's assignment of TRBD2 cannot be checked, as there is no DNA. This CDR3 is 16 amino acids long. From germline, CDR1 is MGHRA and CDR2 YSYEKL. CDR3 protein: CASHSSGTAGTGELFF.

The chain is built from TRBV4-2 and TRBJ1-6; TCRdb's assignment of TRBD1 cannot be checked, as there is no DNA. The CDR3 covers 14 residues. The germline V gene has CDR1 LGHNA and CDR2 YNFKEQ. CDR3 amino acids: CASSQGGFNSPLHF.

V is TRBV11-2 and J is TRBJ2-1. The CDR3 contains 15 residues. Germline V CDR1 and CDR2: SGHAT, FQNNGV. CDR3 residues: CASSSSLSSYNEQFF.

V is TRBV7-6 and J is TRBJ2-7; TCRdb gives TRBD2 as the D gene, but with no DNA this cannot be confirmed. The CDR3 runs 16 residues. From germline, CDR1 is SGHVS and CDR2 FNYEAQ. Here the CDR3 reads CASSLMTSGSTYEQYF.

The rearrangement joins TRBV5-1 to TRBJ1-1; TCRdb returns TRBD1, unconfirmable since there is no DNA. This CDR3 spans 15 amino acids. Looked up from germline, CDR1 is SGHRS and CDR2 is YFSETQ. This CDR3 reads CASSKETHRVAEAFF.

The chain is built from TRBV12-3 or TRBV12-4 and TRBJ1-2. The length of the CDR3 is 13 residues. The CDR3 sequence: CASSLAGVYGYTF.

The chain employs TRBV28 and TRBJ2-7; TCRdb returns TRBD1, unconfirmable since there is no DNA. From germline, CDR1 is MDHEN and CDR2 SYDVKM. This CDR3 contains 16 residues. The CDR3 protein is CASSPLPGQRRYEQYF.